This is a list of T cell receptor beta chains from one sample in a study of blood T cell repertoires in COVID-19. The method was immunoSEQ multiplex PCR; TCRdb's version includes in-frame clones alone and lacks a portion of them. This table holds tens of thousands of clones, 75% to 90% found once. Sequencing was done on a sample of peripheral blood. Every receptor here comes from a man aged 55 to 70 with acute or convalescent COVID-19. Each CDR3 is given with its conserved first and last residue. The order of the fields is D gene, J gene, V gene, clone size, CDR3 protein, CDR3 DNA. D genes are given only for firm matches. Clone size is shown for a subset of rows, as once, few, many or a class of expanded clone.

>.|TRBJ1-2|TRBV5-1|few
CASSLVRGSEGYTF
TGCGCCAGCAGCTTGGTTCGGGGGTCGGAAGGCTACACCTTC
>TRBD2|TRBJ2-3|TRBV4-1|.
CASSQEKGGLAGVDTQYF
TGCGCCAGCAGCCAAGAAAAGGGCGGACTAGCGGGAGTGGATACGCAGTATTTT
>.|TRBJ1-1|TRBV7-2|.
CASSLSRAVNTEAFF
TGTGCCAGCAGCTTATCGCGGGCAGTCAACACTGAAGCTTTCTTT
>.|TRBJ1-1|TRBV29-1|.
CSVGSVPRGTEAFF
TGCAGCGTTGGTTCGGTCCCAAGAGGGACTGAAGCTTTCTTT
>TRBD1|TRBJ1-4|TRBV19|.
CASSVGTGNEKLFF
TGTGCCAGTAGCGTCGGGACAGGGAATGAAAAACTGTTTTTT
>TRBD2|TRBJ2-3|TRBV5-8|.
CASSPGTSGRADTQYF
TGTGCCAGCAGCCCAGGGACTAGCGGGAGGGCGGATACGCAGTATTTT
>TRBD1|TRBJ2-3|TRBV4-1|.
CASSQDSPGQGAADTQYF
TGCGCCAGCAGCCAAGACTCGCCAGGGCAGGGGGCGGCGGATACGCAGTATTTT
>TRBD1|TRBJ1-2|TRBV7-2|.
CASSLARSGQGYGYTF
TGTGCCAGCAGCTTAGCGCGGTCGGGACAGGGCTATGGCTACACCTTC
>TRBD1|TRBJ1-4|TRBV19|once
CASAIGTDNEKLFF
TGTGCCAGTGCTATCGGGACAGATAATGAAAAACTGTTTTTT
>.|TRBJ1-1|TRBV6-2/TRBV6-3|.
CASSTAMNTEAFF
TGTGCCAGCAGTACAGCTATGAACACTGAAGCTTTCTTT
>TRBD1|TRBJ1-6|TRBV7-2|.
CASGTVNSPLHF
TGTGCCAGCGGGACAGTTAATTCACCCCTCCACTTT
>.|TRBJ1-6|TRBV9|.
CASSHYNSPLHF
TGTGCCAGCAGCCACTATAATTCACCCCTCCACTTT
>TRBD2|TRBJ2-7|TRBV4-2|.
CASSQEWLAGGYEQYF
TGTGCCAGCAGCCAAGAATGGCTAGCGGGGGGTTACGAGCAGTACTTC
>.|TRBJ2-7|TRBV4-2|.
CASSQTGEQAYEQYF
TGTGCCAGCAGCCAAACTGGGGAACAGGCCTACGAGCAGTACTTC
>TRBD1|TRBJ2-2|TRBV3-1/TRBV3-2|.
CASSQGTGSAGELFF
TGTGCCAGCAGCCAAGGGACAGGGTCGGCCGGGGAGCTGTTTTTT
>.|TRBJ1-1|TRBV5-1|.
CASSFQYHTEAFF
TGCGCCAGCAGCTTTCAGTACCACACTGAAGCTTTCTTT
>TRBD1|TRBJ2-5|TRBV29-1|.
CSVQGTAQETQYF
TGCAGCGTCCAAGGGACAGCACAAGAGACCCAGTACTTC
>.|TRBJ2-7|TRBV5-8|.
CASSFAQGATYEQYF
TGTGCCAGCAGCTTTGCCCAGGGTGCGACCTACGAGCAGTACTTC
>.|TRBJ1-5|TRBV2|once
CASSVRVFNQPQHF
TGTGCCAGCAGTGTACGGGTTTTCAATCAGCCCCAGCATTTT
>.|TRBJ2-1|TRBV9|few
CASSVTDWNNEQFF
TGTGCCAGCAGCGTAACTGACTGGAACAATGAGCAGTTCTTC
>.|TRBJ2-1|TRBV2|.
CAARREDYNEQFF
TGTGCCGCGCGGAGGGAGGACTACAATGAGCAGTTCTTC
>.|TRBJ2-5|TRBV5-1|.
CASSRQSQETQYF
TGCGCCAGCAGTAGACAGAGCCAAGAGACCCAGTACTTC
>TRBD2|TRBJ2-1|TRBV11-3|.
CASSLTSGEIYNEQFF
TGTGCCAGCAGCTTGACTAGCGGGGAGATTTACAATGAGCAGTTCTTC
>.|TRBJ1-5|TRBV19|few
CASSILLDSQPQHF
TGTGCCAGTAGTATCCTCCTGGACAGTCAGCCCCAGCATTTT
>TRBD2|TRBJ2-1|TRBV27|.
CASSSGLAGGAEQFF
TGTGCCAGCAGCTCCGGACTAGCGGGAGGGGCTGAGCAGTTCTTC
>TRBD2|TRBJ2-3|TRBV7-9|.
CASSLTSGRVTDTQYF
TGTGCCAGCAGCCTGACTAGCGGGAGAGTCACAGATACGCAGTATTTT
>.|TRBJ2-7|TRBV28|.
CASSEQGYYEQYF
TGTGCCAGCAGTGAACAGGGTTATTACGAGCAGTACTTC
>.|TRBJ1-1|TRBV6-1|.
CASSEGHRVGAEAFF
TGTGCCAGCAGTGAAGGACACAGGGTAGGGGCTGAAGCTTTCTTT
>TRBD1|TRBJ1-1|TRBV29-1|.
CSVNRGMNTEAFF
TGCAGCGTGAACAGGGGAATGAACACTGAAGCTTTCTTT
>TRBD2|TRBJ2-1|TRBV4-1|.
CASSPTAGGAGGRLTYNEQFF
TGCGCCAGCAGCCCCACGGCGGGCGGAGCGGGGGGGCGGTTGACCTACAATGAGCAGTTCTTC
>.|TRBJ1-3|TRBV28|.
CASSLNPGLGSGNTIYF
TGTGCCAGCAGTTTAAACCCAGGGTTAGGCTCTGGAAACACCATATATTTT
>TRBD2|TRBJ2-3|TRBV6-6|.
CASSTGTSADTQYF
TGTGCCAGCAGTACTGGGACTAGCGCGGATACGCAGTATTTT
>TRBD2|TRBJ2-3|TRBV2|.
CASRRLAGGGTQYF
TGTGCCAGCAGGAGACTAGCGGGAGGAGGCACGCAGTATTTT
>TRBD1|TRBJ2-7|TRBV12-3/TRBV12-4|.
CASTLTGSHEQYF
TGTGCCAGCACCCTGACAGGGTCCCACGAGCAGTACTTC
>.|TRBJ2-7|TRBV6-5|.
CASSYRPGTYEQYF
TGTGCCAGCAGTTACCGGCCGGGAACCTACGAGCAGTACTTC
>TRBD1|TRBJ2-5|TRBV18|.
CASSPGTGGAQTQYF
TGTGCCAGCTCACCAGGGACAGGGGGCGCACAGACCCAGTACTTC
>TRBD2|TRBJ2-3|TRBV3-1/TRBV3-2|.
CASSQLGTSSTDTQYF
TGTGCCAGCAGCCAACTAGGGACTAGCAGCACAGATACGCAGTATTTT
>TRBD2|TRBJ2-7|TRBV5-6|.
CASSFGGRPYEQYF
TGTGCCAGCAGCTTTGGCGGGAGGCCCTACGAGCAGTACTTC
>TRBD1|TRBJ1-5|TRBV2|.
CASSDGTALAFNQPQHF
TGTGCCAGCAGTGATGGGACAGCCCTAGCCTTCAATCAGCCCCAGCATTTT
>TRBD2|TRBJ2-2|TRBV7-3|.
CASSLNGGGHTGELFF
TGTGCCAGCAGCTTAAACGGCGGGGGGCACACCGGGGAGCTGTTTTTT
>.|TRBJ1-1|TRBV11-2|.
CASSLTSPGTEAFF
TGTGCCAGCAGCTTGACATCCCCAGGCACTGAAGCTTTCTTT
>.|TRBJ1-2|TRBV28|once
CASSSRSGKGDGYTF
TGTGCCAGCAGTTCAAGATCAGGGAAAGGAGATGGCTACACCTTC
>.|TRBJ2-7|TRBV5-1|.
CASSLAETRGSGQYF
TGCGCCAGCAGCTTGGCCGAGACACGGGGGTCGGGGCAGTACTTC
>TRBD2|TRBJ2-2|TRBV7-8|few
CASSLALFPHGRYSTGELFF
TGTGCCAGCAGCTTAGCGTTATTCCCCCACGGGAGGTATAGCACCGGGGAGCTGTTTTTT
>TRBD1|TRBJ2-5|TRBV6-6|few
CASSYGTGGKETQYF
TGTGCCAGCAGTTACGGTACAGGGGGCAAAGAGACCCAGTACTTC
>TRBD2|TRBJ2-7|TRBV28|.
CASSPGGGRAYEQYF
TGTGCCAGCAGCCCAGGAGGCGGGAGGGCCTACGAGCAGTACTTC
>.|TRBJ2-6|TRBV2|.
CASSEDRAGANVLTF
TGTGCCAGCAGTGAAGACAGGGCCGGGGCCAACGTCCTGACTTTC
>.|TRBJ1-1|TRBV10-3|once
CAISTDLIEAFF
TGTGCCATCAGTACAGACCTCATTGAAGCTTTCTTT
>TRBD1|TRBJ2-5|TRBV7-6|.
CASSSAGRQGQETQYF
TGTGCCAGCAGCTCCGCGGGGCGACAGGGGCAAGAGACCCAGTACTTC
>TRBD1|TRBJ2-5|TRBV5-8|.
CASSSFLFGTGQETQYF
TGTGCCAGCAGCTCCTTTCTCTTCGGGACAGGTCAAGAGACCCAGTACTTC
>.|TRBJ1-2|TRBV5-1|once
CASSLAGIGYGYTF
TGCGCCAGCAGCTTGGCAGGGATAGGCTATGGCTACACCTTC
>.|TRBJ2-7|TRBV6-2/TRBV6-3|.
CASSSLYEQYF
TGTGCCAGCAGTTCCCTATACGAGCAGTACTTC
>.|TRBJ1-5|TRBV10-3|.
CAISALEHQPQHF
TGTGCCATCAGTGCGCTGGAGCATCAGCCCCAGCATTTT
>.|TRBJ2-5|TRBV7-2|.
CASSLDGVAEETQYF
TGTGCCAGCAGCTTAGATGGCGTAGCGGAAGAGACCCAGTACTTC
>TRBD1|TRBJ1-1|TRBV5-1|.
CASSMTGGATEAFF
TGCGCCAGCAGCATGACAGGGGGGGCCACTGAAGCTTTCTTT
>TRBD1|TRBJ1-6|TRBV3-1/TRBV3-2|.
CASSQGQGNSPLHF
TGTGCCAGCAGCCAAGGACAGGGTAATTCACCCCTCCACTTT
>TRBD1|TRBJ2-5|TRBV7-2|.
CASSSEKGAGQETQYF
TGTGCCAGCAGCAGCGAAAAGGGGGCAGGCCAAGAGACCCAGTACTTC
>.|TRBJ1-1|TRBV6-6|.
CASDSAAMNTEAFF
TGTGCCAGTGACTCGGCAGCCATGAACACTGAAGCTTTCTTT
>TRBD1|TRBJ1-1|TRBV19|.
CASSIAQGAAEAFF
TGTGCCAGTAGTATAGCCCAGGGGGCGGCCGAAGCTTTCTTT
>.|TRBJ2-2|TRBV19|.
CASSIVSNTGELFF
TGTGCCAGTAGTATAGTCAGTAATACCGGGGAGCTGTTTTTT